The 9 T cell receptor beta chains below were found in one sample sequenced in a study of cytomegalovirus exposure and HLA in healthy donors. A multiplex PCR was run with 60 Vbeta primers and 13 Jbeta primers. Method: immunoSEQ multiplex PCR; TCRdb's copy keeps in-frame clones and lacks some. The data show over 80,000 clones, 82% seen once. The sample was PBMCs. Receptor source: a man aged 25 to 40 in good health and CMV-seropositive.

The V and J genes are TRBV5-1 and TRBJ2-7; 7 positions agree with TRBD1. Trimming at V came to 3 bases and at J to 0 bases, leaving 9 bases not matched to a gene. Per germline, CDR1 SGHRS and CDR2 YFSETQ. The CDR3 spans 16 residues. For the CDR3, the DNA is TGCGCCAGCAGCTCGGAACCGGGACAGATCTCCTACGAGCAGTACTTC. Translated: CASSSEPGQISYEQYF.

V usage is TRBV15 and J usage is TRBJ2-7; 9 bases map to TRBD1. The J segment lost 2 bases and the V segment lost 5 bases, leaving 7 bases of the junction unmatched. Germline loops: CDR1 LNHNV, CDR2 YYDKDF (reference sequence). CDR3 length: 15 amino acids. CDR3 nucleotides: TGTGCCACCAGCGGGGAGGGACAGGGAACCTACGAGCAGTACTTC. Its translation: CATSGEGQGTYEQYF.

V gene TRBV5-6 combines with J gene TRBJ1-2; D remains ambiguous. Germline V gene sequence: CDR1 SGHDT, CDR2 YYEEEE. The CDR3 is 15 amino acids. V was pared by 4 bases and J by 2 bases, with 15 bases between. The CDR3 DNA follows: TGTGCCAGCAGCCTTCTAGCCCTCCCCAACTATGGCTACACCTTC. Residues: CASSLLALPNYGYTF.

The rearrangement uses TRBV7-2 and TRBJ2-7, with TRBD1 matching over 8 bases. Germline CDR1 is SGHTA and CDR2 is FQGNSA. The CDR3 extends over 14 amino acids. Trimming took 7 bases from V and 3 from J; bases not matched to a gene: 8. CDR3 in amino acids: CASNPTGAIYEQYF. DNA of the CDR3: TGTGCCAGCAACCCGACAGGGGCGATCTACGAGCAGTACTTC.

CDR3 amino acids: CASSPGTPNTGELFF. The DNA for the CDR3 is TGTGCCAGCAGTCCCGGGACACCCAACACCGGGGAGCTGTTTTTT. The chain recombines TRBV27 with TRBJ2-2; a possible D gene is TRBD1 (6 bases). CDR3 length: 15 residues. Trimming shortened V by 5 bases and J by 2 bases, and 12 bases separated the two germline ends. In germline, CDR1 is MNHEY, CDR2 SMNVEV (reference sequence).

This clone was seen just once. The chain has TRBV19 and TRBJ1-1; unclear D gene. Germline lookup yields CDR1 LNHDA and CDR2 SQIVND (reference sequence). V was clipped by 3 bases and J by 6 bases, with 14 bases between them. This CDR3 is 14 amino acids long. CDR3 protein: CASSIGGMPAEAFF. Written as DNA, the CDR3 is TGTGCCAGTAGTATCGGAGGAATGCCTGCTGAAGCTTTCTTT. Full variable domain (outside the CDR3, taken from reference TRBV19 and TRBJ1-1): DGGITQSPKYLFRKEGQNVTLSCEQNLNHDAMYWYRQDPGQGLRLIYYSQIVNDFQKGDIAEGYSVSREKKESFPLTVTSAQKNPTAFYLCASSIGGMPAEAFFGQGTRLTVV.

This chain connects TRBV2 to TRBJ1-2, with D possibly being TRBD1 (5 bases). Germline V gene lookup returns CDR1 SNHLY and CDR2 FYNNEI. The CDR3 runs 15 residues. The V gene lost 3 bases and the J gene lost 3 bases, with 14 bases spanning the gap. The CDR3 DNA is TGTGCCAGCAGTGACGGCAGGGTCGCATACTATGGCTACACCTTC. It yields the protein CASSDGRVAYYGYTF.

V and J are TRBV28 and TRBJ1-4; 10 bases fit TRBD1. CDR1 is MDHEN, CDR2 SYDVKM, per germline. Germline trimming cut 5 bases from V and 5 bases from J; bases unmatched to any gene: 5. The CDR3 length is 15 residues. The DNA of the CDR3 is TGTGCCAGCAGTCCGTCGGGACAGGGGAATGAAAAACTGTTTTTT. Encoded protein: CASSPSGQGNEKLFF.

The chain carries TRBV6-1 and TRBJ1-6; no definite D call. V lost 3 bases and J lost 7, with 10 bases in between. This CDR3 is built from 14 residues. CDR1 and CDR2 (germline): MNHNS, SASEGT. The CDR3 coding sequence is TGTGCCAGCAGTGAGATGACAACAAATTCACCCCTCCACTTT. It specifies CASSEMTTNSPLHF.